The rows below give T cell receptor beta chains drawn from one sample of a study of identical twins. TCRdb reprocessed the 5' RACE reads via MiXCR and lists one record per CDR3 protein. This table has 650,000 to 800,000 distinct CDR3 sequences, roughly 8% appearing once. The same sample was also used in a study of yellow fever vaccine responses in identical twins.

The material sequenced was PBMCs. These receptors originate from a woman under 30 in good health. Each CDR3 is given with its conserved first and last residue.

V gene	J gene	CDR3 length	CDR3 protein
TRBV4-1	TRBJ2-1	15	CASSLPRESVNEQFF
TRBV12-3/TRBV12-4	TRBJ2-5	16	CASSFLDRGLQETQYF
TRBV29-1	TRBJ1-4	12	CSGGTQNEKLFF
TRBV2	TRBJ2-7	15	CASSERGAGAYEQYF
TRBV10-3	TRBJ2-3	18	CAISLEFAGGPSTDTQYF
TRBV5-6	TRBJ2-1	16	CASSLAKLGAFGEQFF
TRBV14	TRBJ2-4	16	CASSQDASLAKNIQYF
TRBV5-1	TRBJ2-7	15	CASCALRDGTYEQYF
TRBV4-3	TRBJ2-5	15	CASSPSRGRRETQYF
TRBV10-3	TRBJ2-1	15	CAITSDRVTFHEQFF
TRBV15	TRBJ1-2	12	CATSELTSRYTF
TRBV6-6	TRBJ2-1	12	CASSTLYNEQFF
TRBV12-3/TRBV12-4	TRBJ2-7	17	CASSFNVGAEPSYEQYF
TRBV7-2	TRBJ2-2	15	CASSATGTEHRELFF
TRBV7-9	TRBJ2-5	16	CASSSRNRRQQETQYF
TRBV12-3/TRBV12-4	TRBJ1-6	15	CASSFGDTFNSPLHF
TRBV5-1	TRBJ1-4	15	CASSQRTAYNEKLFF
TRBV28	TRBJ1-1	14	CASSLGTAQGEAFF
TRBV7-3	TRBJ2-1	15	CASSLIPGGMNEQFF
TRBV11-2	TRBJ2-3	16	CASSFQLGGGGDTQYF
TRBV21-1	TRBJ2-2	15	CASSRRGSNTGELFF
TRBV28	TRBJ2-2	14	CASSLTDWGAWLFF
TRBV20-1	TRBJ2-1	16	CSARAPGLAGRVEQFF
TRBV6-1	TRBJ1-4	15	CASSRDSATNEKLFF
TRBV27	TRBJ2-7	18	CASSRLLAGGPPNYEQYF
TRBV11-2	TRBJ2-6	14	CASSPVSGANVLTF
TRBV24-1	TRBJ2-2	17	CATSDSQGARGPGELFF
TRBV27	TRBJ2-3	20	CASSLYRTGGSGRVTDTQYF
TRBV5-1	TRBJ2-1	14	CASSLERRVNEQFF
TRBV5-1	TRBJ2-7	16	CASSWGTSGGSYEQYF
TRBV3-1	TRBJ2-5	14	CASSPTRVQETQYF
TRBV7-9	TRBJ2-7	15	CASSLFIGSSYEQYF
TRBV10-3	TRBJ2-1	14	CAIKLDFDYNEQFF
TRBV2	TRBJ2-7	13	CASRQGVSYEQYF
TRBV5-1	TRBJ1-3	16	CASSSLGGRSGNTIYF
TRBV7-9	TRBJ2-5	14	CASSWGQIQETQYF
TRBV29-1	TRBJ2-7	15	CPPSYSLRWGYEQYF
TRBV5-5	TRBJ2-5	14	CASSLARTQETQYF
TRBV15	TRBJ1-2	15	CATSRGGGTGERYTF
TRBV7-8	TRBJ2-1	13	CASSPRGFNEQFF
TRBV20-1	TRBJ2-2	14	CSAYRDRDTGELFF
TRBV6-2/TRBV6-3	TRBJ2-3	14	CASSYRPGTDTQYF
TRBV29-1	TRBJ2-3	14	CSVRGTSGTDTQYF